Each of the 30 T cell receptor beta chains below was sequenced from the same sample in a study of blood T cell repertoires in COVID-19. Here immunoSEQ multiplex PCR was the method, and the copy in TCRdb shows in-frame clones only, minus some. The sample yields 150,000 to 200,000 clones, around nine tenths seen once. The specimen was peripheral blood. These receptor sequences come from a man between 18 and 29 years old with active or convalescent COVID-19.

A single count supports this clone. V gene TRBV19 combines with J gene TRBJ2-3, with D possibly matching TRBD1 (5 bases). The CDR3 runs 15 residues. The V gene's germline CDR1 is LNHDA and CDR2 SQIVND (reference sequence). V lost 6 bases, J lost 2 bases, and 15 bases lay in between. CDR3 nucleotides: TGTGCCAGTAGCCACCGAAGACAGACCACAGATACGCAGTATTTT. Residues: CASSHRRQTTDTQYF.

This chain joins TRBV14 and TRBJ2-2; TRBD1 aligns across 11 bases. CDR1 and CDR2 from the germline V gene are SGHDN and FVKESK. The CDR3 extends over 17 amino acids. V trimming: 2 bases; J trimming: 6 bases; junction bases outside the gene matches: 8. Here the CDR3 DNA reads TGTGCCAGCAGCCAACTTCCGGGACAGGGGGGTCCCGGGGAGCTGTTTTTT. This codes for CASSQLPGQGGPGELFF.

The chain is built from TRBV18 and TRBJ1-2; D uncertain. This CDR3 comprises 14 residues. Trimming removed 1 base from V and 3 bases from J, with 9 bases in between. Germline CDR1 is KGHSH and CDR2 is LQKENI. CDR3 loop: CASSPLEVDYGYTF. CDR3 nucleotides: TGTGCCAGCTCACCACTCGAGGTGGACTATGGCTACACCTTC.

The V and J genes are TRBV19 and TRBJ1-4, with D uncertain. The CDR3 extends over 14 amino acids. Germline V gene lookup returns CDR1 LNHDA and CDR2 SQIVND (reference sequence). V was shortened by 11 bases and J by 1 base, with 14 bases between the two germline ends. Written as DNA, the CDR3 is TGTGCCGTTGGGGAAGGGAGAACTAATGAAAAACTGTTTTTT. This encodes CAVGEGRTNEKLFF.

This rearrangement joins TRBV12-3 or TRBV12-4 to TRBJ1-4; D gene ambiguous. The length of the CDR3 is 13 residues. V was clipped by 9 bases and J by 6 bases, with 14 bases between them. The CDR3 coding sequence is TGTGCCAGTGCGAGGGAAATGGATGAAAAACTGTTTTTT. Protein: CASAREMDEKLFF.

The CDR3 spells CASREREGYYNEQFF. DNA of the CDR3: TGCGCCAGCAGGGAGCGGGAGGGTTACTACAATGAGCAGTTCTTC. The V call is TRBV4-1, the J call TRBJ2-1; the match to TRBD2 covers 10 bases. The J segment lost 3 bases and the V segment lost 6 bases, leaving 5 bases of the junction unmatched. CDR1 is MGHRA, CDR2 YSYEKL, per germline. The CDR3 runs to 15 residues.

The chain carries TRBV4-1 and TRBJ2-1, with D perhaps matching TRBD2 (6 bases). V was clipped by 0 bases and J by 13 bases, with 10 bases between them. CDR1 and CDR2 (germline): MGHRA, YSYEKL. The CDR3 length is 12 residues. This CDR3 is CASSQDGGRQFF. The CDR3 DNA follows: TGCGCCAGCAGCCAAGATGGGGGGAGACAGTTCTTC.

This chain joins TRBV28 and TRBJ1-4; 7 bases agree with TRBD1. The germline gives CDR1 MDHEN, CDR2 SYDVKM. V was pared by 5 bases and J by 6 bases, with 9 bases of the junction left unmatched. The CDR3 is 15 residues long. The CDR3 region is CASSTRTGGYEKLFF. The CDR3 coding sequence is TGTGCCAGCAGTACTAGGACAGGCGGCTATGAAAAACTGTTTTTT.

The V call is TRBV10-3, the J call TRBJ2-7; D is perhaps TRBD1 (5 bases). CDR1 ENHRY and CDR2 SYGVKD come from the germline V gene. Trimming took 8 bases from V and 2 from J, leaving 10 bases between them. CDR3 length: 12 amino acids. CDR3 in DNA: TGTGCCATCGGTAAGGGGACCTACGAGCAGTACTTC. Its protein product is CAIGKGTYEQYF.

The V gene is TRBV30, the J gene TRBJ1-2; tentative D call: TRBD1 (6 bases). V lost 0 bases and J lost 1, with 9 bases in between. CDR1 GTSNPN and CDR2 SVGIG come from the germline V gene (reference sequence). This CDR3 region has 14 residues. The DNA for the CDR3 is TGTGCCTGGAGTGTAGGGGGGGATAACTATGGCTACACCTTC. It yields the protein CAWSVGGDNYGYTF.

The chain joins TRBV21-1 to TRBJ1-2; the D segment call TRBD1 is taken from the table without a DNA check. TRBV21-1 is recorded as a pseudogene. The CDR3 sequence is 14 residues long. The chain's CDR3 is CASSPRDSLYGYTF. The DNA of the CDR3 is TGTGCCAGCAGCCCCCGGGACAGTCTCTATGGCTACACCTTC.

The genes are TRBV5-5 and TRBJ1-6, with a tentative D call TRBD1 (6 bases). CDR3 length: 18 residues. Between the trimmed V and J ends, which lost 4 bases and 5 bases, there was a span of 22 bases. Per germline, CDR1 SGHKS and CDR2 YYEKEE (reference sequence). As DNA, the CDR3 is TGTGCCAGCAGCCGGAATTCGGTCCAGGGGACTAATAATTCACCCCTCCACTTT. Residues: CASSRNSVQGTNNSPLHF.

This clone was observed once. One end of the junction fails to match germline, which may point to a read error. The chain recombines TRBV5-1 with TRBJ1-2; no definite D call. The length of the CDR3 is 13 residues. CDR1 is SGHRS, CDR2 YFSETQ, per germline. DNA of the CDR3: TGCGCCAGCAGCTGGGGAGAAACATACGGGTACTCCTTC. Amino acid sequence: CASSWGETYGYSF.

This clone was observed a single time. The chain uses TRBV30 and TRBJ1-1; D is unclear. Trimming removed 3 bases at V and 1 base at J, with 9 bases between. The CDR3 extends over 13 amino acids. Germline values: CDR1 GTSNPN, CDR2 SVGIG (reference sequence). CDR3 DNA sequence: TGTGCCTGGAGACCCGGGTGGAACACTGAAGCTTTCTTT. It encodes CAWRPGWNTEAFF.

This chain joins TRBV7-2 and TRBJ2-3; 12 bases line up with TRBD2. Trimming removed 2 bases from V and 6 bases from J; junction bases left unmatched: 3. The V gene's germline CDR1 is SGHTA and CDR2 FQGNSA. This CDR3 has 15 amino acids. The CDR3, as DNA: TGTGCCAGCAGCTTACTAGCGGGAGGGGGCGATACGCAGTATTTT. This sequence encodes CASSLLAGGGDTQYF.

This chain uses TRBV29-1 with TRBJ2-5; D is possibly TRBD1 (6 bases). Trimming pared 5 bases from V and 2 bases from J, leaving 18 bases between. Germline V lookup: CDR1 SQVTM, CDR2 ANQGSEA. The CDR3 runs to 15 residues. Here the CDR3 DNA reads TGCAGCGTTCCCCGAGGTGGGGGCCGGCAAGAGACCCAGTACTTC. Protein: CSVPRGGGRQETQYF.

This chain connects TRBV7-8 to TRBJ1-1; the D is unclear. V shed 7 bases and J shed 7 bases, with 16 bases lying between them. The germline gives CDR1 SGHVS, CDR2 FQNEAQ. This CDR3 has 13 residues. CDR3 DNA sequence: TGTGCCAGCACGGACGCGGGGATCCGTGAAGCTTTCTTT. Protein: CASTDAGIREAFF.

The chain carries TRBV11-2 and TRBJ2-4; 7 positions agree with TRBD1. V lost 5 bases and J lost 3; bases outside the gene matches: 13. The CDR3 spans 17 residues. Germline CDR1 SGHAT, CDR2 FQNNGV. The CDR3 DNA sequence: TGTGCCAGCAGCCCTTCGACAGGGTCCTTTGGCAAAAACATTCAGTACTTC. This gives the protein CASSPSTGSFGKNIQYF. The whole variable domain, remainder taken from reference TRBV11-2 and TRBJ2-4, is EAGVAQSPRYKIIEKRQSVAFWCNPISGHATLYWYQQILGQGPKLLIQFQNNGVVDDSQLPKDRFSAERLKGVDSTLKIQPAKLEDSAVYLCASSPSTGSFGKNIQYFGAGTRLSVL.

J is TRBJ1-1 and V is TRBV6-5, with D perhaps matching TRBD1 (5 bases). Trimming cost V 1 base and J 4 bases, with 10 bases left between them. The germline gives CDR1 MNHEY, CDR2 SVGAGI. This CDR3 has 14 residues. CDR3 DNA sequence: TGTGCCAGCAGTTACTTGGAGGGGACCACTGAAGCTTTCTTT. It is translated as CASSYLEGTTEAFF.

This clone came up once. The CDR3 sequence is CASSYANWGRAFF. The CDR3 nucleotides read TGTGCCAGCAGTTACGCAAACTGGGGGCGCGCTTTCTTT. The chain employs TRBV6-5 and TRBJ1-1; weak D call: TRBD1 (6 bases). CDR3 size: 13 residues. The V and J ends lost 2 bases and 11 bases respectively, with 15 bases between them. The germline CDR1 and CDR2 sequences are MNHEY and SVGAGI.

This clone was found once. This chain's CDR3 is CASSPTGSGEQYF. DNA for the CDR3: TGTGCCAGCAGCCCGACGGGTTCGGGCGAGCAGTACTTC. The V and J genes are TRBV7-9 and TRBJ2-7; unclear D gene. Per germline, CDR1 SEHNR and CDR2 FQNEAQ (reference sequence). This CDR3 is built from 13 residues. V was shortened by 5 bases and J by 6 bases, with 14 bases between the two germline ends.

This clone came up a few times. The genes are TRBV29-1 and TRBJ1-2; a weak D match, TRBD1 (6 bases). Germline V lookup: CDR1 SQVTM, CDR2 ANQGSEA. The CDR3 is made up of 13 amino acids. The V end was cut by 4 bases, the J end by 7 bases, with 16 bases between. CDR3 sequence: CSVGSGGLGGYTF. The CDR3 coding sequence is TGCAGCGTTGGGAGCGGGGGCTTAGGTGGCTACACCTTC.

The chain employs TRBV14 and TRBJ1-4, with 9 bases lining up with TRBD1. The germline gives CDR1 SGHDN, CDR2 FVKESK. The J segment lost 5 bases and the V segment lost 0 bases, leaving 4 bases of the junction unmatched. This CDR3 has 16 amino acids. The CDR3 DNA is TGTGCCAGCAGCCAAGATCCCGGGACAGGGAATGAAAAACTGTTTTTT. Translated: CASSQDPGTGNEKLFF.

The table lists this clone with a few counts. This rearrangement joins TRBV5-1 to TRBJ1-2; 7 bases are shared with TRBD1. The CDR3 length is 14 residues. CDR1 is SGHRS and CDR2 is YFSETQ in the germline V gene. The trim removed 0 bases at V and 8 bases at J, leaving 7 bases unmatched. CDR3 DNA: TGCGCCAGCAGCTTGGAAGGGACAGATTTGGGCTACACCTTC. It is translated as CASSLEGTDLGYTF. The whole variable domain, filled in from reference TRBV5-1 and TRBJ1-2, reads KAGVTQTPRYLIKTRGQQVTLSCSPISGHRSVSWYQQTPGQGLQFLFEYFSETQRNKGNFPGRFSGRQFSNSRSEMNVSTLELGDSALYLCASSLEGTDLGYTFGSGTRLTVV.

The chain joins TRBV27 to TRBJ1-6, with 11 bases lining up with TRBD1. Per germline, CDR1 MNHEY and CDR2 SMNVEV (reference sequence). The V segment lost 2 bases and the J segment 9 bases; nucleotides outside the gene matches: 9. The CDR3 loop spans 17 amino acids. The CDR3 reads CASSLLGQGDFRSPLHF. For the CDR3, the DNA is TGTGCCAGCAGTTTACTGGGACAGGGGGATTTTCGTTCACCCCTCCACTTT.

This chain links TRBV19 with TRBJ1-1; D call uncertain. Trimming cost V 2 bases and J 2 bases, with 15 bases left between them. The CDR3 has 16 residues. The germline V gene has CDR1 LNHDA and CDR2 SQIVND (reference sequence). CDR3: CASSIFGRTPNTEAFF. The CDR3 nucleotides are TGTGCCAGTAGTATATTTGGACGGACTCCTAACACTGAAGCTTTCTTT.

The rearrangement uses TRBV19 and TRBJ1-3; a weak D match, TRBD1 (5 bases). Germline CDR1 is LNHDA and CDR2 is SQIVND (reference sequence). The CDR3 totals 14 residues. Trimming shortened V by 7 bases and J by 0 bases, and 10 bases separated the two germline ends. CDR3 in amino acids: CASKEQVSGNTIYF. Written as DNA, the CDR3 is TGTGCCAGTAAGGAACAGGTCTCTGGAAACACCATATATTTT.

The chain combines TRBV27 with TRBJ1-1; D not certain. The CDR3 runs to 12 residues. V lost 6 bases to trimming and J lost 8 bases, with 13 bases between them. Germline V gives CDR1 MNHEY, CDR2 SMNVEV (reference sequence). CDR3: CASSRAGLEAFF. The CDR3 DNA sequence: TGTGCCAGCAGCCGAGCTGGGCTAGAAGCTTTCTTT.

This clone has a single count. V gene TRBV4-1 combines with J gene TRBJ2-7, with 10 nucleotides matching TRBD1. This CDR3 region has 15 residues. Trimming cost V 2 bases and J 2 bases; bases outside gene matches: 3. In germline, CDR1 is MGHRA, CDR2 YSYEKL. The CDR3 region is CASSQTGTGAYEQYV. The CDR3 DNA reads TGCGCCAGCAGCCAAACCGGGACAGGGGCCTACGAGCAGTACGTC.

V usage is TRBV4-2 and J usage is TRBJ2-7, with 8 bases identical to TRBD2. Germline CDR1 and CDR2: LGHNA and YNFKEQ. The junction had 3 bases not matched to a gene; V was cut back by 0 bases and J by 2 bases. This CDR3 has 15 amino acids. Here the CDR3 DNA reads TGTGCCAGCAGCCAAGATCGGGGGGGAGCCTACGAGCAGTACTTC. Protein product: CASSQDRGGAYEQYF.